One T cell receptor beta chain is described in this entry. Its antigen is unknown. This specimen comes from a study of OX40 agonist ivuxolimab in advanced cancers. Clones were sequenced by immunoSEQ multiplex PCR, and TCRdb holds only the in-frame ones, with some missing. The sample comprises fewer than 85,000 clones, around 89% of which are singletons, and 0.4% to 0.65% rests with the top ten. Germline V gene sequence: CDR1 MNHNS, CDR2 SASEGT. V gave up 2 bases and J gave up 4 bases, with 12 bases separating them. The CDR3 contains 14 residues. The study's findings and limits: By week 6 at 0.1 to 3.0 mg/kg, blood CD4+ and CD8+ T cells had expanded clonally. People who partly responded at 0.1-3.0 mg/kg had some of the least clonal expansion seen.

The clonotype originates from an adult with an advanced solid tumor such as melanoma, head and neck, liver or kidney cancer. The sample in question was CD4+ or CD8+ T cells sorted from blood, obtained in a trial of the OX40 agonist ivuxolimab. The chain carries TRBV6-1 and TRBJ2-7, with a possible D match to TRBD1 (6 bases). CDR3 in amino acids: CASSESGQSYEQYF. The CDR3, as DNA: TGTGCCAGCAGTGAATCCGGACAGTCGTACGAGCAGTACTTC.